The rows below give T cell receptor beta chains drawn from one sample of a study of blood T cells in healthy people across ages. One entry per CDR3 protein, called by TCRdb with MiXCR from the 5' RACE reads. The sample lists roughly 1,500,000 distinct CDR3 sequences, 34% occurring once. Sequencing was done on a sample of blood. These receptors all come from a young woman in good health. The CDR3 runs from the conserved cysteine through the conserved F or W. Fields, in order: J gene, D gene, V gene, clone size, CDR3 DNA, CDR3 protein. D genes are given only for firm matches. Rows give clone size only sometimes, using once, few, many, or a class for an expanded clone.

TRBJ2-7 | TRBD2 | TRBV13 | - | TGTGCCAGCAGCCTGAGGCGTCGCGGGAGCTACGAGCAGTACTTC | CASSLRRRGSYEQYF
TRBJ2-7 | - | TRBV7-9 | few | TGTGCCAGCAGCCACTTCCCGCGCGGAATTACCGAGCAGTACTTC | CASSHFPRGITEQYF
TRBJ1-2 | TRBD1 | TRBV27 | - | TGTGCCAGCAGTTTATCTCATGACAGGGGTGACTATGGCTACACCTTC | CASSLSHDRGDYGYTF
TRBJ2-3 | TRBD2 | TRBV12-3/TRBV12-4 | - | TGTGCCACCACCGCGGGGGGGAGGTTCGATACGCAGTATTTT | CATTAGGRFDTQYF
TRBJ2-5 | TRBD1 | TRBV6-6 | - | TGTGCCAGCACCAACGCAGGGGGCGCTTCGGAGACCCAGTACTTC | CASTNAGGASETQYF
TRBJ2-7 | TRBD2 | TRBV12-3/TRBV12-4 | - | TGTGCCAGCAGTTTATTGACTAGCGGGATAGCCTACGAGCAGTACTTC | CASSLLTSGIAYEQYF
TRBJ2-2 | - | TRBV6-5 | - | TGTGCCAGCAGTTTAGATCTAGGGACTGAGGACACCGGGGAGCTGTTTTTT | CASSLDLGTEDTGELFF
TRBJ2-1 | TRBD2 | TRBV6-1 | - | TGTGCCAGCAGTAAAGGTGATAGCGGGGGACCCTCCTACAATGAGCAGTTCTTC | CASSKGDSGGPSYNEQFF
TRBJ2-7 | TRBD1 | TRBV7-3 | many | TGTGCCAGCAGCTTCACAGGGGGCGACGAGCAGTACTTC | CASSFTGGDEQYF
TRBJ2-7 | TRBD2 | TRBV29-1 | many | TGCAGCGTTGGAAGCGGGGGAGGCGACGAGCAGTACTTC | CSVGSGGGDEQYF
TRBJ2-6 | TRBD1 | TRBV5-5 | - | TGTGCCAGCAGCGGCGGGACAGGGACCGGGGCCAACGTCCGGACTTTC | CASSGGTGTGANVRTF
TRBJ2-6 | TRBD1 | TRBV27 | - | TGTGCCAGCAGTTTATCGTCGGGACAGTTCTCTGGGGCCAACGTCCTGACTTTC | CASSLSSGQFSGANVLTF
TRBJ2-7 | TRBD1 | TRBV6-1 | many | TGTGCCAGCAGTGACCACCCCGGGACAGGGTTCTACGAGCAGTACTTC | CASSDHPGTGFYEQYF
TRBJ2-1 | TRBD2 | TRBV2 | - | TGTGCCAGCAGTGAAGTGGGGGGACTAGCGGGAGGTGAGCAGTTCTTC | CASSEVGGLAGGEQFF
TRBJ1-2 | - | TRBV20-1 | - | TGCAGTGCTAGGACAAGGGACTATGGCTACACCTTC | CSARTRDYGYTF
TRBJ2-7 | TRBD1 | TRBV15 | - | TGTGCCACCAGCAGAGATCGGGACAGTTTGGGCTACGAGCAGTACTTC | CATSRDRDSLGYEQYF
TRBJ2-5 | - | TRBV5-1 | - | TGCGCCAGCAGCACCGACCCTAAAGAGACCCAGTACTTC | CASSTDPKETQYF
TRBJ1-2 | - | TRBV7-3 | - | TGTGCCAGCAACTTAGGGGTAGTGTCGCGGACTGGCTACACCTTC | CASNLGVVSRTGYTF
TRBJ2-7 | - | TRBV7-2 | many | TGTGCCAGCAGCTTATTCGAGGGGTACGAGCAGTACTTC | CASSLFEGYEQYF